This T cell receptor beta chain was obtained from a study of spatial heterogeneity in lung cancer. Time point reported: blood at routine non-recurrence follow-up after resection. TCRdb passed the 5' RACE reads through MiXCR, listing each CDR3 protein once. This table has some 16,000 distinct CDR3 sequences, over 15% appearing once. Germline CDR1 and CDR2: SEHNR and FQNEAQ (reference sequence). V gave up 9 bases and J gave up 0 bases, with 13 bases separating them. The CDR3 loop spans 14 amino acids. Sequenced here: PBMCs, sampled at follow-up. This chain connects TRBV7-9 to TRBJ2-3; D possibly matches TRBD1 or TRBD2 (5 bases each). The TCR was taken from a male donor with early-stage non-small cell lung cancer. CDR3 coding DNA: TGTGCCAGTCTCCGGGACGCTAGCACAGATACGCAGTATTTT. Its translation: CASLRDASTDTQYF.